This T cell receptor beta chain was identified during a study of CD4+ T cells in melanoma. The table came from immunoSEQ multiplex PCR; TCRdb's copy has only in-frame clones and leaves some out. This table has roughly 150,000 clones, 85% to 95% appearing once. The CDR3 sequence is 13 residues long. The V gene end was trimmed by 3 bases and the J gene end by 8 bases; junction bases not matched to a gene: 6. Germline V gene data show CDR1 as SGHTS and CDR2 as YDEGEE. The chain joins TRBV5-8 to TRBJ1-1; 8 nucleotides line up with TRBD1. The clonotype comes from a human donor with melanoma. In DNA form, the CDR3 reads TGTGCCAGCAGCTACCAGGGGGCGGAAGAAGCTTTCTTT. As protein: CASSYQGAEEAFF. Full variable domain (outside the CDR3, taken from reference TRBV5-8 and TRBJ1-1): EAGVTQSPTHLIKTRGQQATLRCSPISGHTSVYWYQQALGLGLQFLLWYDEGEERNRGNFPPRFSGRQFPNYSSELNVNALELEDSALYLCASSYQGAEEAFFGQGTRLTVV.